This paragraph covers one TCR beta chain sequence. Germline V gene data show CDR1 as LGHDT and CDR2 as YNNKEL (reference sequence). J gave up 5 bases and V 4 bases, and 5 bases lay outside the gene matches. The CDR3 loop spans 15 amino acids. The data were taken from a study of blood T cell repertoires in COVID-19. Source study methods: By means of reference gene primer amplification, nucleated cell counts were estimated. Profiling relied on immunoSEQ multiplex PCR, and the TCRdb table lists in-frame clones only, not all of them. That table is the source of V, J and clone size, and D and trimming were worked out from the DNA. The sample includes more than 150,000 clones, over 90% of them seen just once.

The receptor was isolated from a man aged 45-65 years with acute or convalescent COVID-19. The chain employs TRBV3-1 (or the pseudogene TRBV3-2) and TRBJ2-5; the match to TRBD1 covers 12 bases. Sequenced: peripheral blood. The DNA of the CDR3 is TGTGCCAGCAGCCCCAGGGACAGGGGGCCGGAGACCCAGTACTTC. It encodes CASSPRDRGPETQYF.